This entry is about one TCR beta chain. Which antigen it targets is not known. It has no much larger one-base neighbor in the sample; base qualities were not kept. The data were taken from a study of OX40 agonist ivuxolimab in advanced cancers. At the level of the whole study: Ivuxolimab was a fully human IgG2 agonistic monoclonal antibody targeting the costimulatory receptor OX40 (CD134). The purpose of peripheral TCRbeta sequencing was to test whether ivuxolimab changed TCR sequence diversity and led to clonal T-cell expansion. Partial responses were achieved by three dose-escalation patients, of whom one had hepatocellular carcinoma and two had cutaneous melanoma. Of the roughly 52 dose-escalation patients, hepatocellular carcinoma was present in about 20, melanoma in approximately 15, renal cell carcinoma in 9 and head and neck cancer in 9. The paper reports the monotherapy dose-escalation portion (N ≈ 50 patients) of the phase I ivuxolimab trial. Intravenous ivuxolimab was administered to patients every 2 weeks at six dose levels: 0.01, 0.1, 0.3, 1.5, 3 and 10 mg/kg. A male proportion of about 79% and a mean age of approximately 62 years, ranging from 23 to 79, were recorded for the dose-escalation cohort. Patients were allowed to have had prior anti-PD-1, anti-PD-L1 or anti-CTLA-4 therapy, and around 40% of the dose-escalation patients had previously received checkpoint inhibitors. The full study reports these points: At doses of 0.1 to 3.0 mg/kg, clonal expansion of both CD4+ and CD8+ blood T cells was observed from baseline to week 6. Which antigens the clonally expanded peripheral T cells were specific for was not determined. On average, CD8+ T cells showed more expanded clones than CD4+ T cells after ivuxolimab. Low levels of normalized T-cell clonal expansion were also seen in some nonresponding patients. In partial responders in the 0.1-3.0 mg/kg groups, normalized peripheral clonal expansion was found to be among the lowest, especially among CD8+ T cells.

Genomic DNA was extracted from sorted cells for sequencing of the TCRbeta CDR3 region. The immunoSEQ Assay was used for sequencing of TCRbeta CDR3 regions. The table comes from immuneACCESS by way of TCRdb, which keeps in-frame sequences with V and J called. Part of the clones is missing from these tables; in studies checked, under half for an unresolved V gene and the rest for unknown reasons. For this sample the table gives 35,000 to 40,000 clones, of which around 81% were detected only once. Together, the top ten hold roughly 40% of the sample. Patients with a history of autoimmune disease or receiving systemic immunosuppression were excluded from the trial. Peripheral blood for TCR sequencing was collected from all dose cohorts at baseline, on cycle 4 day 1, and on cycle 7 day 1. The samples were drawn from a first-in-human, open-label, multicenter phase I dose-escalation trial of ivuxolimab. The trial enrolled adults with locally advanced or metastatic head and neck squamous cell, hepatocellular, melanoma or renal cell carcinoma. Before TCR sequencing, CD4+ and CD8+ T cells were separately sorted from peripheral blood.

The junction carries 10 bases between V and J, which are trimmed by 2 bases and 0 bases respectively. The CDR3 holds 15 amino acids from the cysteine to the phenylalanine. Only CDR3 DNA remains: 45 bases, in frame from the first base. From the germline V gene, CDR1 is SGDLS and CDR2 is YYNGEE. The source of this sequence is an adult with an advanced solid tumor such as melanoma, head and neck, liver or kidney cancer. Sample: CD4+ or CD8+ T cells sorted from blood, taken in a trial of the OX40 agonist ivuxolimab. Recombination connected TRBV9 to TRBJ2-3; the D segment could be TRBD2, given 5 matching bases. The sequenced DNA is TGTGCCAGCAGCGTCGACTATTCTAGCACAGATACGCAGTATTTT. Its amino acids are CASSVDYSSTDTQYF.